The TCR beta chain described here comes from a study of blood T cell repertoires in COVID-19. Study background: Specimens from acute and convalescent COVID-19 originated in the United States, Italy and Spain. T cells, B-cell-depleted T cells, or PBMCs supplied cDNA or gDNA.

Authors' processing steps: The assay estimated nucleated cells by amplifying reference gene primers. The repertoire was sequenced with immunoSEQ multiplex PCR; TCRdb's copy has only in-frame clones and lacks some. V, J and clone size were drawn from that table, and D and trimming were deduced from the DNA. Here the sample spans some 310,000 clones, about 90% being singletons. This CDR3 is built from 13 residues. V dropped 9 bases and J dropped 3 bases, with 11 bases sitting between them. Germline V gives CDR1 MNHEY, CDR2 SMNVEV (reference sequence). The sample was peripheral blood. The TCR was taken from a woman younger than 45 with COVID-19, enrolled during active disease. The rearrangement uses TRBV27 and TRBJ2-2; the D gene is possibly TRBD2 (5 bases). The CDR3 region is CASSEAYTGELFF. Here the CDR3 DNA reads TGTGCCAGTTCGGAGGCCTACACCGGGGAGCTGTTTTTT.